Below are 15 T cell receptor beta chains sequenced from a single sample in a study of response to subunit inactivated influenza vaccine. In TCRdb, the RT-PCR reads were re-called with MiXCR into one record per CDR3 protein. This table holds approximately 500,000 distinct CDR3 sequences, approximately 20% found once. These data were also reused for a study on T cells expressing NK-cell markers. From that second work: 5'RACE template switching with UMIs produced the TCR beta cDNA.

The source material was CD4+ T cells sorted from PBMCs, sampled about 12 days after vaccination. These receptors all stem from a man aged 50-59 years who received an inactivated influenza vaccine.

The V gene is TRBV29-1, the J gene TRBJ1-4; 7 bases are shared with TRBD1. This CDR3 spans 12 amino acids. Germline V CDR1 and CDR2: SQVTM, ANQGSEA. V gave up 6 bases and J gave up 4 bases; unmatched junction bases: 2. DNA of the CDR3: TGCAGCGTCCGGGACAGTAATGAAAAACTGTTTTTT. As protein: CSVRDSNEKLFF.

This clonotype appeared a few times. V gene TRBV5-1 combines with J gene TRBJ1-2; 7 bases line up with TRBD1. V gave up 4 bases and J gave up 3 bases; unmatched junction bases: 6. From germline, CDR1 is SGHRS and CDR2 YFSETQ. CDR3 length: 14 residues. The CDR3 spells CASSKQGLDYGYTF. In DNA form, the CDR3 reads TGCGCCAGCAGCAAACAGGGGCTAGACTATGGCTACACCTTC.

This chain links TRBV5-1 with TRBJ2-3; a possible D gene is TRBD1 (6 bases). Germline V gives CDR1 SGHRS, CDR2 YFSETQ. Deletions cut 4 bases from V and 3 bases from J, with 18 bases between. The CDR3 has 16 amino acids. CDR3 loop: CASSAQGSRTTDTQYF. CDR3 bases: TGCGCCAGCAGCGCACAGGGATCTAGGACTACAGATACGCAGTATTTT. The variable domain in full, with the rest retrieved from reference TRBV5-1 and TRBJ2-3, is KAGVTQTPRYLIKTRGQQVTLSCSPISGHRSVSWYQQTPGQGLQFLFEYFSETQRNKGNFPGRFSGRQFSNSRSEMNVSTLELGDSALYLCASSAQGSRTTDTQYFGPGTRLTVL.

This clonotype was recorded a few times. The chain recombines TRBV5-1 with TRBJ2-5; 7 bases line up with TRBD2. CDR3 length: 15 amino acids. V trimming: 4 bases; J trimming: 5 bases; junction bases outside the gene matches: 11. In germline, CDR1 is SGHRS, CDR2 YFSETQ. CDR3 in DNA: TGCGCCAGCAGCGAACGACTAGCCGGATTGGAGACCCAGTACTTC. Translated: CASSERLAGLETQYF.

V is TRBV11-2 and J is TRBJ2-3; D remains ambiguous. Trimming cost V 5 bases and J 3 bases, with 9 bases left between them. This CDR3 region has 13 residues. The germline gives CDR1 SGHAT, CDR2 FQNNGV. CDR3 region: CASSPKVTDTQYF. The DNA of the CDR3 is TGTGCCAGCAGCCCGAAAGTGACAGATACGCAGTATTTT.

This clonotype has a handful of counts. The gene calls are TRBV4-3 and TRBJ1-5; tentatively, D is TRBD1 (5 bases). Looked up from germline, CDR1 is LGHNA and CDR2 is YSLEER. The V and J ends lost 0 bases and 9 bases respectively, with 15 bases between them. The length of the CDR3 is 15 residues. CDR3 DNA sequence: TGCGCCAGCAGCCAAGAAACAGGTACTGGGGTGCCCCAGCATTTT. As protein: CASSQETGTGVPQHF.

V is TRBV20-1 and J is TRBJ2-7; a weak D match, TRBD1 (6 bases). This CDR3 has 12 amino acids. CDR1 and CDR2 from the germline V gene are DFQATT and SNEGSKA (reference sequence). The V end was cut by 4 bases, the J end by 5 bases, with 12 bases between. CDR3 DNA sequence: TGCAGTGCTATTGTACAGGGTGACGAGCAGTACTTC. Translated: CSAIVQGDEQYF.

The chain links TRBV12-3 or TRBV12-4 to TRBJ1-1, with a weak D call TRBD1 (6 bases). Trimming removed 5 bases from V and 4 bases from J, with 17 bases in between. This CDR3 comprises 15 residues. The CDR3 sequence: CASSLQGGSSTEAFF. The CDR3 DNA is TGTGCCAGCAGTCTCCAAGGGGGGTCGAGCACTGAAGCTTTCTTT.

The rearrangement links TRBV3-1 to TRBJ1-2; D may be TRBD1 (5 bases). This CDR3 spans 17 amino acids. V lost 0 bases, J lost 0 bases, and 14 bases lay in between. The germline V gene encodes CDR1 LGHDT and CDR2 YNNKEL (reference sequence). The CDR3 reads CASSQDLRQPANYGYTF. The CDR3 nucleotides read TGTGCCAGCAGCCAAGACCTCAGACAGCCAGCTAACTATGGCTACACCTTC.

This clonotype was observed a few times. The chain carries TRBV12-3 or TRBV12-4 and TRBJ1-5; D gene unclear. Deletions cut 5 bases from V and 1 base from J, with 12 bases between. The CDR3 consists of 15 residues. CDR3 sequence (DNA): TGTGCCAGCAGTCCGAACGTTCGAAGCAATCAGCCCCAGCATTTT. It translates to CASSPNVRSNQPQHF.

The V call is TRBV29-1, the J call TRBJ2-7; TRBD1 matches 9 bases. This CDR3 contains 14 residues. Germline assignment: CDR1 SQVTM and CDR2 ANQGSEA. V was clipped by 5 bases and J by 2 bases; unmatched bases: 7. Here the CDR3 reads CSVKPGTGTYEQYF. CDR3 nucleotide sequence: TGCAGCGTTAAACCGGGGACAGGGACCTACGAGCAGTACTTC.

This clonotype was detected ten times or more. In nucleotides, the CDR3 is TGCGCCAGCAGCTTGGAGGGAGCCTACGAGCAGTACTTC. Protein sequence: CASSLEGAYEQYF. The rearrangement links TRBV5-1 to TRBJ2-7; possibly TRBD2 for D (5 bases). Germline V CDR1 and CDR2: SGHRS, YFSETQ. This CDR3 spans 13 amino acids. V was shortened by 0 bases and J by 2 bases, with 6 bases between the two germline ends.

Only a few counts were recorded for this clonotype. The chain links TRBV7-9 to TRBJ2-1; no definite D call. The germline gives CDR1 SEHNR, CDR2 FQNEAQ (reference sequence). Trimming removed 0 bases at V and 6 bases at J, with 15 bases between. This CDR3 is 16 amino acids long. The CDR3 reads CASSLAYQTRPNEQFF. CDR3 in DNA: TGTGCCAGCAGCTTAGCGTATCAGACGCGCCCCAATGAGCAGTTCTTC.

This clonotype was seen a handful of times. The V and J genes are TRBV3-1 and TRBJ2-2; 8 bases agree with TRBD1. CDR3 length: 13 amino acids. After removal of 4 bases from V and 7 bases from J, the junction contained 2 bases not matched to a gene. From germline, CDR1 is LGHDT and CDR2 YNNKEL (reference sequence). DNA of the CDR3: TGTGCCAGCAGCCGGACAGGGATCGGGGAGCTGTTTTTT. This sequence encodes CASSRTGIGELFF. The variable domain in full, with the rest retrieved from reference TRBV3-1 and TRBJ2-2, is DTAVSQTPKYLVTQMGNDKSIKCEQNLGHDTMYWYKQDSKKFLKIMFSYNNKELIINETVPNRFSPKSPDKAHLNLHINSLELGDSAVYFCASSRTGIGELFFGEGSRLTVL.

Comments on this clonotype: At one end the junction does not follow the germline gene, possibly because of a read error. The rearrangement joins TRBV20-1 to TRBJ2-1; maybe TRBD1 (6 bases). From germline, CDR1 is DFQATT and CDR2 SNEGSKA (reference sequence). The CDR3 totals 12 residues. CDR3 nucleotide sequence: TGCAGTGCTAACGCAGGGGAGAATGAGCAGTTCTTT. Encoded protein: CSANAGENEQFF.